A selection of T cell receptor beta chains follows, all from one sample in a study of response to subunit inactivated influenza vaccine. TCRdb re-derived calls from the RT-PCR reads in MiXCR, one entry per CDR3 protein. Of roughly 500,000 distinct CDR3 sequences in the sample, approximately 15% were seen once. The starting material was CD4+ T cells sorted from PBMCs, obtained less than 30 months after vaccination. Receptor source: a man aged 50 to 69 who received an inactivated influenza vaccine. The CDR3 runs from the conserved cysteine through the conserved F or W. D genes are given only for firm matches. Only part of the rows carry a size: once, few, many, or a class if the clone is expanded.

- | - | TRBJ2-7 | TRBV6-6 | 12 | CASSYNGYEQYF | TGTGCCAGCAGTTACAATGGTTACGAGCAGTACTTC
TRBD1 | many | TRBJ2-1 | TRBV29-1 | 15 | CSVAGGQGSYNEQFF | TGCAGCGTAGCAGGTGGACAGGGGTCCTACAATGAGCAGTTCTTC
TRBD1 | few | TRBJ2-5 | TRBV5-1 | 14 | CASSSWTGKETQYF | TGCGCCAGCAGCTCTTGGACAGGAAAAGAGACCCAGTACTTC
- | - | TRBJ2-1 | TRBV19 | 13 | CASRSQASREQFF | TGTGCCAGTAGGAGCCAGGCGTCCCGGGAGCAGTTCTTC
TRBD1 | - | TRBJ2-1 | TRBV7-9 | 15 | CASSLDRGRGDEQFF | TGTGCCAGCAGCCTCGACAGGGGGCGGGGGGATGAGCAGTTCTTC
TRBD2 | few | TRBJ2-5 | TRBV4-2 | 16 | CASSQSSGVLKETQYF | TGTGCCAGCAGCCAATCTAGCGGGGTCCTGAAAGAGACCCAGTACTTC
- | - | TRBJ2-3 | TRBV14 | 12 | CASSQQLDTQYF | TGTGCCAGCAGCCAACAGTTAGATACGCAGTATTTT
- | few | TRBJ2-1 | TRBV20-1 | 16 | CSARDPSGRNRVEQFF | TGCAGTGCTAGAGATCCCAGCGGACGTAATCGGGTTGAGCAGTTCTTC
- | many | TRBJ2-3 | TRBV29-1 | 10 | CSVAGDTQYF | TGCAGCGTCGCGGGAGATACGCAGTATTTT
TRBD1 | - | TRBJ1-1 | TRBV20-1 | 14 | CSARAGQGGTEAFF | TGCAGTGCTAGAGCAGGACAGGGTGGCACTGAAGCTTTCTTT
TRBD1 | - | TRBJ1-1 | TRBV19 | 14 | CASSRGLVSTEAFF | TGTGCCAGCAGCAGGGGGCTTGTGAGCACTGAAGCTTTCTTT
TRBD1 | - | TRBJ1-4 | TRBV20-1 | 15 | CSARGTGGVGEKLFF | TGCAGTGCTAGGGGGACAGGTGGGGTTGGGGAAAAACTGTTTTTT
- | few | TRBJ2-3 | TRBV5-1 | 15 | CASSLGHPDTDTQYF | TGCGCCAGCAGCTTGGGACACCCTGACACAGATACGCAGTATTTT
- | - | TRBJ2-7 | TRBV5-1 | 12 | CASIWPPYEQYF | TGCGCCAGCATTTGGCCCCCCTACGAGCAGTACTTC
- | - | TRBJ2-5 | TRBV20-1 | 14 | CSAGSSRPGETQYF | TGCAGTGCTGGCTCATCGCGGCCCGGGGAGACCCAGTACTTC
- | - | TRBJ2-1 | TRBV5-6 | 12 | CASSLPGQDMFF | TGTGCCAGCAGCTTACCGGGCCAGGATATGTTCTTC
- | - | TRBJ1-3 | TRBV12-3/TRBV12-4 | 14 | CASSSGTSGNTIYF | TGTGCCAGCAGTTCGGGGACCTCTGGAAACACCATATATTTT
- | - | TRBJ2-5 | TRBV7-2 | 13 | CASSSLHGETQYF | TGTGCCAGCAGCTCGTTACACGGAGAGACCCAGTACTTC
- | - | TRBJ2-5 | TRBV5-1 | 13 | CASSLNTGETQYF | TGCGCCAGCAGCTTGAATACTGGAGAGACCCAGTACTTC
TRBD1 | few | TRBJ2-4 | TRBV28 | 14 | CASSPPDRGNIQYF | TGTGCCAGCAGTCCCCCGGACAGGGGTAACATTCAGTACTTC
- | few | TRBJ2-3 | TRBV15 | 13 | CATSRDTIDTQYF | TGTGCCACCAGCAGAGACACGATAGATACGCAGTATTTT
TRBD1 | - | TRBJ2-2 | TRBV6-5 | 16 | CASSYGGQGATGELFF | TGTGCCAGCAGTTACGGCGGACAGGGGGCCACCGGGGAGCTGTTTTTT
TRBD2 | - | TRBJ2-3 | TRBV11-2 | 16 | CASSVLAGGNTDTQYF | TGTGCCAGCAGCGTATTAGCGGGAGGAAACACAGATACGCAGTATTTT
- | few | TRBJ1-3 | TRBV6-1 | 13 | CASSASSGNTIYF | TGTGCCAGCAGTGCCAGCTCTGGAAACACCATATATTTT
TRBD2 | - | TRBJ2-3 | TRBV11-2 | 17 | CASSYRPTSGITDTQYF | TGTGCCAGCAGCTACCGGCCGACTAGCGGAATCACAGATACGCAGTATTTT
- | many | TRBJ2-1 | TRBV6-2/TRBV6-3 | 16 | CASSSRWGGPYNEQFF | TGTGCCAGCAGTTCCCGTTGGGGCGGTCCCTACAATGAGCAGTTCTTC
- | few | TRBJ1-1 | TRBV7-2 | 15 | CASSFAGIWNTEAFF | TGTGCCAGCAGCTTCGCAGGGATTTGGAACACTGAAGCTTTCTTT
TRBD2 | - | TRBJ2-7 | TRBV7-2 | 12 | CASTSSGYEQYF | TGTGCCAGCACCTCTAGCGGGTACGAGCAGTACTTC
TRBD1 | - | TRBJ2-1 | TRBV11-3 | 14 | CASSHGQVYNEQFF | TGTGCCAGCAGCCACGGACAGGTTTACAATGAGCAGTTCTTC
TRBD1 | many | TRBJ1-1 | TRBV18 | 15 | CASSISTGTAPGAFF | TGTGCCAGCTCAATCAGTACCGGGACAGCTCCAGGAGCTTTCTTT
- | few | TRBJ2-3 | TRBV3-1 | 12 | CASSGVLDTQYF | TGTGCCAGCAGCGGAGTTTTAGATACGCAGTATTTT
TRBD1 | - | TRBJ2-7 | TRBV5-5 | 15 | CASSLDPGGVGEQYF | TGTGCCAGCAGCTTGGATCCAGGGGGCGTTGGCGAGCAGTACTTC
- | - | TRBJ2-7 | TRBV27 | 13 | CASTPSGGYEQYF | TGTGCCAGCACCCCCTCCGGGGGCTACGAGCAGTACTTC
- | - | TRBJ2-5 | TRBV4-3 | 15 | CASSPAANFQETQYF | TGCGCCAGCAGCCCGGCGGCCAATTTCCAAGAGACCCAGTACTTC
- | few | TRBJ2-5 | TRBV5-1 | 14 | CASSPLGRRETQYF | TGCGCCAGCAGCCCTCTTGGGAGGAGGGAGACCCAGTACTTC
TRBD1 | few | TRBJ2-1 | TRBV28 | 15 | CASSSTGAPRDEQFF | TGTGCCAGCAGTTCGACAGGGGCGCCTCGGGATGAGCAGTTCTTC
TRBD2 | - | TRBJ2-3 | TRBV20-1 | 15 | CSAPLAGGNTDTQYF | TGCAGTGCTCCACTAGCGGGGGGAAACACAGATACGCAGTATTTT
- | few | TRBJ2-1 | TRBV28 | 17 | CASSGPGSDRSYNEQFF | TGTGCCAGCAGTGGTCCGGGGAGCGACCGCTCCTACAATGAGCAGTTCTTC
- | - | TRBJ2-3 | TRBV20-1 | 14 | CSARKGASTDTQYF | TGCAGTGCTAGAAAAGGGGCCTCCACAGATACGCAGTATTTT
- | - | TRBJ2-7 | TRBV6-6 | 13 | CASSLRDRYEQYF | TGTGCCAGCAGTCTACGGGACCGCTACGAGCAGTACTTC
- | few | TRBJ2-7 | TRBV20-1 | 12 | CSARPAGREQYF | TGCAGTGCTAGACCTGCCGGGCGCGAGCAGTACTTC
TRBD2 | - | TRBJ2-3 | TRBV9 | 16 | CASSVEIAGLRDTQYF | TGTGCCAGCAGCGTAGAGATAGCGGGACTTCGGGATACGCAGTATTTT
- | few | TRBJ1-4 | TRBV6-1 | 13 | CASRHRRNEKLFF | TGTGCCAGCAGGCACCGCCGGAATGAAAAACTGTTTTTT
- | few | TRBJ2-3 | TRBV5-1 | 17 | CASGLAPGAGLTDTQYF | TGCGCCAGCGGCTTAGCCCCAGGAGCGGGTCTCACAGATACGCAGTATTTT
- | many | TRBJ2-1 | TRBV3-1 | 14 | CASSQDPGPNEQFF | TGTGCCAGCAGCCAAGATCCAGGGCCCAATGAGCAGTTCTTC
- | few | TRBJ2-1 | TRBV3-1 | 15 | CASSQDGGIYNEQFF | TGTGCCAGCAGCCAAGATGGGGGGATCTACAATGAGCAGTTCTTC
TRBD1 | - | TRBJ1-6 | TRBV5-1 | 15 | CASSFGGQKDSPLHF | TGCGCCAGCAGCTTCGGGGGACAGAAGGATTCACCCCTCCACTTT
- | many | TRBJ2-2 | TRBV4-1 | 14 | CASSQGSVTGELFF | TGCGCCAGCAGCCAAGGGTCCGTCACCGGGGAGCTGTTTTTT
- | few | TRBJ1-6 | TRBV7-6 | 15 | CASSLGDGFNSPLHF | TGTGCCAGCAGCTTAGGGGACGGATTTAATTCACCCCTCCACTTT
- | few | TRBJ2-4 | TRBV4-1 | 15 | CASSQVGLAKNIQYF | TGCGCCAGCAGCCAAGTAGGACTAGCCAAAAACATTCAGTACTTC
- | few | TRBJ2-2 | TRBV19 | 13 | CASKGLDTGELFF | TGTGCCAGTAAGGGTCTGGACACCGGGGAGCTGTTTTTT
- | - | TRBJ2-6 | TRBV7-9 | 13 | CASSMVAANVLTF | TGTGCCAGCTCCATGGTTGCGGCCAACGTCCTGACTTTC
TRBD2 | - | TRBJ2-1 | TRBV7-8 | 16 | CASSSGLAGYYNEQFF | TGTGCCAGCAGCTCTGGACTAGCGGGATACTACAATGAGCAGTTCTTC
- | many | TRBJ2-7 | TRBV20-1 | 12 | CSAAYGDYEQYF | TGCAGTGCCGCCTATGGAGACTACGAGCAGTACTTC